The 5 T cell receptor beta chains presented below share a single source sample, sequenced in a study of shared clonotypes between healthy human individuals. The method was immunoSEQ multiplex PCR; TCRdb's version includes in-frame clones alone and lacks a portion of them. Altogether 850,000 to 1,100,000 clones are present, roughly 80% being singletons, with the ten largest covering roughly 0.83%. The sample consisted of memory CD4+ T cells from PBMCs. The subset: CD45RA-negative fraction. The origin of the receptors is a man between 18 and 35 years old in good health. Some clones in this sample may be carry-over from other donors' samples.

The count of this clone is one. The chain joins TRBV18 to TRBJ2-7, with D possibly matching TRBD2 (6 bases). The V end was cut by 6 bases, the J end by 2 bases, with 14 bases between. The CDR3 is 14 residues long. From germline, CDR1 is KGHSH and CDR2 LQKENI. CDR3 loop: CASSGGRRTYEQYF. The CDR3 region has the DNA TGTGCCAGCTCCGGGGGACGGCGGACCTACGAGCAGTACTTC.

CDR3 bases: TGTGCCATCAGCCCGACTAGCGGGTACAATGAGCAGTTCTTC. Translation gives CAISPTSGYNEQFF. This chain uses TRBV10-3 with TRBJ2-1, with 10 bases identical to TRBD2. V was clipped by 6 bases and J by 4 bases; unmatched bases: 3. The germline V gene has CDR1 ENHRY and CDR2 SYGVKD. This CDR3 region has 14 residues.

The rearrangement uses TRBV4-1 and TRBJ1-4; D is uncertain. The CDR3 is 16 residues long. Between the trimmed V and J ends, which lost 1 base and 0 bases, there was a span of 9 bases. Germline CDR1 and CDR2: MGHRA and YSYEKL. CDR3 amino acids: CASSQVYPATNEKLFF. The CDR3 DNA reads TGCGCCAGCAGCCAAGTCTACCCTGCAACTAATGAAAAACTGTTTTTT.

The rearrangement uses TRBV10-1 and TRBJ2-7; possibly TRBD1 or TRBD2 for D (6 bases each). Per germline, CDR1 WNHNN and CDR2 SYGVQD (reference sequence). The CDR3 length is 14 residues. V was shortened by 7 bases and J by 1 base, with 14 bases between the two germline ends. The CDR3 coding sequence is TGCGCCAGCACAAGGGGGGTAGTGTCCTACGAGCAGTACTTC. Its protein is CASTRGVVSYEQYF.

This sequence joins TRBV10-3 and TRBJ2-5, with D perhaps being TRBD1 or TRBD2 (5 bases each). V was trimmed by 10 bases and J by 5 bases, leaving 11 bases between them. The germline CDR1 and CDR2 sequences are ENHRY and SYGVKD. The CDR3 spans 11 residues. CDR3 nucleotides: TGTGCCACTAGAGAGGGGGAGACCCAGTACTTC. It yields the protein CATREGETQYF.